This T cell receptor (beta chain) is drawn from a study of post-analysis software for immune sequencing data (dated by TCRdb to between 2014 and 2016). Turning to the overall study: Relapsing-remitting, secondary progressive and progressive-relapsing multiple sclerosis were recorded as disease courses, and subtype annotation was lacking for some patients. A subset of samples was prepared in parallel using single-end sample barcoding, then pooled and co-amplified after Illumina adapter ligation. Patient repertoires were compared against around twelve previously published healthy control repertoires from donors aged about 6 to 25 years. Summary of the overall study and its limitations: When samples were clustered directly using the F measure, samples prepared in the same batch co-clustered strongly, which prompted a batch-effect correction. The multiple sclerosis patient group was slightly younger than the control group. Significantly higher frequencies in patients than in controls were found for about five TRBV segments, including TRBV5-6, TRBV5-1 and TRBV20-1. Compared with controls, multiple sclerosis patients had significantly lower normalized Chao1 diversity, a finding suggesting substantial peripheral T-cell clonal expansion.

The method was PCR. The sequencing machine was an Illumina HiSeq 2500. Unique molecular identifiers were incorporated into TCR beta cDNA libraries to reduce PCR and sequencing biases. About 500,000 cDNA molecules were obtained for every 1 to 10 million input T cells, so each molecule roughly corresponded to one T cell. The same protocol used for the earlier healthy control dataset was applied to prepare and sequence the patient libraries. Within a given batch, samples were prepared together, multiplexed and sequenced on the same HiSeq lane. The published analysis was carried out like this. MIGEC was used to process the raw barcoded reads, and molecular identifier groups with only a single read were discarded before consensus assembly and CDR3 extraction. Clonotype tables were post-analysed with VDJtools, normalizing diversity by down-sampling all datasets to the smallest sample size. Repertoire overlap clustering matched CDR3 amino acid but not nucleotide sequences to correct batch-related cross-sample contamination. Through fastp at Q25 and MiXCR, TCRdb rebuilt clones from the public reads, retaining in-frame beta chains. Each entry is one CDR3 protein sequence, shown with its most common DNA and genes. V and J calls and clone size were set by TCRdb, not the authors. This sample holds 500,000 to 600,000 distinct CDR3 sequences; about 40% were observed only once. In total, the top ten clones hold about 1.8% of the sample.

To demonstrate the VDJtools post-analysis software, TCR beta repertoires were profiled from the peripheral blood of roughly 12 young patients with multiple sclerosis. The multiple sclerosis patients were children and adolescents between roughly 6 and 16 years of age. As encoded in the germline V gene, CDR1 is SGDLS while CDR2 is YYNGEE. Taken from cysteine to phenylalanine, the CDR3 has 13 residues. Of all the DNA, just the CDR3 is kept, 39 bases in frame from base 1. Relative to germline, V is 3 bases shorter and J is 6 bases shorter, with 13 bases between their ends. A note on this clonotype: Its antigen target is currently unknown. Base qualities are not at hand, and no much larger clone is one base apart.

The sequenced material came from blood. The receptor was isolated from a girl between 10 and 17 years old with multiple sclerosis. The sequence is built from TRBV9 and TRBJ2-7; TRBD1 is a possible D gene, resting on 6 matching bases. The CDR3 here reads CASSEALGGEQYF. The DNA sequence reads TGTGCCAGCAGCGAGGCCCTAGGGGGCGAGCAGTACTTC.